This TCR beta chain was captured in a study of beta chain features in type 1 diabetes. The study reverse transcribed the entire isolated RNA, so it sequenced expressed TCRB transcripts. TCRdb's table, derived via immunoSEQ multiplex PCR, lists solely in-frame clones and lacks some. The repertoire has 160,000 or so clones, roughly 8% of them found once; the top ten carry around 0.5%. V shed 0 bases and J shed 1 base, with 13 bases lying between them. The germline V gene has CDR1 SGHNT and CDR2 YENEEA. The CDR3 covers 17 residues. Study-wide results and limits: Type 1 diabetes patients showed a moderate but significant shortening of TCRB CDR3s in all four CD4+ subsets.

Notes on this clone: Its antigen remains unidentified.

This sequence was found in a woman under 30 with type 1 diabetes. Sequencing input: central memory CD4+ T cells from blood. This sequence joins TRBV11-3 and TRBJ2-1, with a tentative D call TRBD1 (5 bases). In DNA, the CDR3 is TGTGCCAGCAGCTTAGATCAAGGGGCTGGGTCCTACAATGAGCAGTTCTTC. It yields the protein CASSLDQGAGSYNEQFF.